These 15 T cell receptor beta chains originate from one sample sequenced in a study of T cells in Graves' hyperthyroidism and ophthalmopathy. Authors of the study amplified TCR beta CDR3 regions from RNA transcripts. RT-PCR in the first round (using the HTBI primer set) targeted the TCR CDR3. One entry per CDR3 protein, called by TCRdb with MiXCR from the multiplex PCR reads. Of around 200,000 distinct CDR3 sequences in the sample, approximately 20% are singletons; the top ten hold around 47%. Sequenced material: blood. The receptors stem from a middle-aged man with Graves' hyperthyroidism.

This clonotype occurred many times. The chain carries TRBV15 and TRBJ2-2, with 7 bases lining up with TRBD2. Germline lookup yields CDR1 LNHNV and CDR2 YYDKDF (reference sequence). The CDR3 consists of 17 residues. Losses at the gene ends were 0 bases for V and 6 bases for J; bases not matched to a gene: 10. CDR3 DNA sequence: TGTGCCACCAGCAGAGATGGGAGGGCGAGGTTTGCCGGGGAGCTGTTTTTT. Encoded protein: CATSRDGRARFAGELFF.

This clonotype was detected a few times. The rearrangement links TRBV5-4 to TRBJ1-1; TRBD1 matches 9 bases. This CDR3 is 15 amino acids long. V lost 3 bases and J lost 4; bases outside the gene matches: 7. Looked up from germline, CDR1 is SGHNT and CDR2 is YYREEE (reference sequence). CDR3 loop: CASSSGTGWATEAFF. The CDR3 DNA is TGTGCCAGCAGCTCAGGGACAGGGTGGGCCACTGAAGCTTTCTTT.

The gene calls are TRBV29-1 and TRBJ1-1; the match to TRBD1 covers 7 bases. CDR1 and CDR2 (germline): SQVTM, ANQGSEA. CDR3 length equals 17 residues. V shed 1 base, J shed 0 bases, and the junction held 11 bases outside the gene matches. The CDR3 region is CSVEAPGKGALNTEAFF. In DNA, the CDR3 is TGCAGCGTTGAAGCCCCCGGGAAGGGGGCATTGAACACTGAAGCTTTCTTT.

This clonotype was found many times. This chain uses TRBV6-1 with TRBJ2-3, with D possibly matching TRBD1 (5 bases). Per germline, CDR1 MNHNS and CDR2 SASEGT. There are 15 residues in the CDR3. Trimming pared 6 bases from V and 1 base from J, leaving 14 bases between. CDR3 coding DNA: TGTGCCAGCAGAAGGAGACAGTTCCGCACAGATACGCAGTATTTT. It yields the protein CASRRRQFRTDTQYF.

This clonotype has ten or more counts. This chain links TRBV5-1 with TRBJ1-1, with D maybe TRBD1 (6 bases). V was cut by 4 bases and J by 6 bases, with 16 bases left in between. Germline CDR1 is SGHRS and CDR2 is YFSETQ. The CDR3 runs 14 residues. The CDR3 nucleotides are TGCGCCAGCAGCCACAGGGATTCCCTGGCTGAAGCTTTCTTT. It yields the protein CASSHRDSLAEAFF.

This clonotype was seen a single time. The conserved phenylalanine or tryptophan normally closing the CDR3 is absent here, so this likely arose from a read error. The chain carries TRBV7-2 and TRBJ2-7; D uncertain. The CDR3 runs 14 residues. Germline V lookup: CDR1 SGHTA, CDR2 FQGNSA. Trimming removed 6 bases at V and 0 bases at J, with 12 bases between. The CDR3 loop reads CASRRTVSSYEQYL. The DNA for the CDR3 is TGTGCCAGCAGGCGTACAGTGAGCTCCTACGAGCAGTACCTC.

This clonotype occurred many times. The rearrangement uses TRBV2 and TRBJ2-1; a weak D match, TRBD2 (6 bases). V was shortened by 8 bases and J by 6 bases, with 11 bases between the two germline ends. The CDR3 consists of 12 residues. Germline loops: CDR1 SNHLY, CDR2 FYNNEI. The CDR3 DNA reads as TGTGCCAGCGCCCGGGACTCCAATGAGCAGTTCTTC. Protein: CASARDSNEQFF.

This clonotype has a count of ten or more. The chain links TRBV6-1 to TRBJ2-1; D gene ambiguous. In germline, CDR1 is MNHNS, CDR2 SASEGT. The V and J ends lost 1 base and 3 bases respectively, with 10 bases between them. This CDR3 region has 15 residues. CDR3 bases: TGTGCCAGCAGTGAAGACCCCGATTACTACAATGAGCAGTTCTTC. Amino acids: CASSEDPDYYNEQFF.

This rearrangement joins TRBV7-9 to TRBJ2-6; 9 bases are a match to TRBD1. CDR1 SEHNR and CDR2 FQNEAQ come from the germline V gene (reference sequence). The ends lost 7 bases at V and 2 bases at J; junction bases unmatched: 9. The CDR3 runs 17 residues. CDR3 protein: CASKMGQGIAGANVLTF. CDR3 nucleotides: TGTGCCAGCAAAATGGGACAGGGCATTGCTGGGGCCAACGTCCTGACTTTC.

This clonotype has at least ten counts. V is TRBV7-2 and J is TRBJ2-7; 16 nucleotides align to TRBD2. The germline CDR1 and CDR2 sequences are SGHTA and FQGNSA. After removal of 1 base from V and 6 bases from J, the junction contained 9 bases not matched to a gene. The CDR3 consists of 18 residues. CDR3 sequence (DNA): TGTGCCAGCAGCTTAGAGGGACTAGCGGGGGGGCCGGCGTGCGAGCAGTACTTC. As protein: CASSLEGLAGGPACEQYF.

This clonotype was detected many times. The CDR3 spells CSARSSLPTGGKNIQYF. DNA of the CDR3: TGCAGTGCTAGATCGAGTCTCCCAACCGGGGGCAAAAACATTCAGTACTTC. The V and J genes are TRBV20-1 and TRBJ2-4, with a tentative D call TRBD2 (6 bases). The ends were cut back, 2 bases at V and 3 bases at J, with 20 bases in the middle. CDR1 and CDR2 from the germline V gene are DFQATT and SNEGSKA (reference sequence). The CDR3 loop spans 17 amino acids.

This clonotype came up many times. The chain joins TRBV7-9 to TRBJ1-2; tentatively, D is TRBD1 (5 bases). V shed 2 bases and J shed 2 bases, with 12 bases lying between them. CDR1 SEHNR and CDR2 FQNEAQ come from the germline V gene (reference sequence). The CDR3 spans 15 residues. The CDR3 sequence is CASSLTPTENYGYTF. The CDR3 nucleotides are TGTGCCAGCAGCTTAACCCCGACAGAAAACTATGGCTACACCTTC.

The chain joins TRBV6-5 to TRBJ2-3; 7 nucleotides agree with TRBD2. V lost 2 bases and J lost 0; bases outside the gene matches: 5. The CDR3 runs 16 residues. Germline values: CDR1 MNHEY, CDR2 SVGAGI. The CDR3 DNA reads TGTGCCAGCAGTTACGGGGGGGGGTCTAGCACAGATACGCAGTATTTT. This codes for CASSYGGGSSTDTQYF.

The rearrangement uses TRBV4-3 and TRBJ1-5, with no clear D. The length of the CDR3 is 15 residues. Trimming pared 0 bases from V and 1 base from J, leaving 7 bases between. CDR1 is LGHNA, CDR2 YSLEER, per germline. The CDR3 region is CASSQDAGSNQPQHF. Here the CDR3 DNA reads TGCGCCAGCAGCCAAGACGCCGGAAGCAATCAGCCCCAGCATTTT.

Regarding this clonotype: This may be a read error: a much more frequent sequence differs by one nucleotide. The rearrangement joins TRBV7-2 to TRBJ1-6, with D possibly matching TRBD1 (6 bases). Germline V lookup: CDR1 SGHTA, CDR2 FQGNSA. The CDR3 sequence is 15 residues long. The CDR3, as DNA: TGTGCCAGCAGCTCTCAGGGGTGGTATAATTCACCCCTCAACTTT. It translates to CASSSQGWYNSPLNF.